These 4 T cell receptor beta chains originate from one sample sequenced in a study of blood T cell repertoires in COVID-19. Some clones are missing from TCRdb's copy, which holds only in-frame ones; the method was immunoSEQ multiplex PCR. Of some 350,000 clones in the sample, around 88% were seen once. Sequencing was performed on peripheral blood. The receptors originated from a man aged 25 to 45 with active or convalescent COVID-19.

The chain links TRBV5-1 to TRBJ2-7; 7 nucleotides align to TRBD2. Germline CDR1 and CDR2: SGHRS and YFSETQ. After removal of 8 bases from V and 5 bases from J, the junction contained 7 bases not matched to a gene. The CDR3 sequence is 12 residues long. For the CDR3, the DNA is TGCGCCAGTAAGCGGGAAAGCAACGAGCAGTACTTC. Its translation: CASKRESNEQYF.

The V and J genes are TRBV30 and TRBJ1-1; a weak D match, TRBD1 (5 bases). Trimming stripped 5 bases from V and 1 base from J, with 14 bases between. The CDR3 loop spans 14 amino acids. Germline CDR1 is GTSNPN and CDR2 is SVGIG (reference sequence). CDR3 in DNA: TGTGCCTGGGGAATGGGACTCCGGAACACTGAAGCTTTCTTT. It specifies CAWGMGLRNTEAFF.

The DNA of the CDR3 is TGTGCCAGTAAGGGTGGGAGTGGCTACACCTTC. It specifies CASKGGSGYTF. V is TRBV6-5 and J is TRBJ1-2; the D is unclear. Germline-derived CDR1 and CDR2 are MNHEY and SVGAGI. V shed 9 bases and J shed 7 bases, with 12 bases lying between them. The CDR3 loop spans 11 amino acids.

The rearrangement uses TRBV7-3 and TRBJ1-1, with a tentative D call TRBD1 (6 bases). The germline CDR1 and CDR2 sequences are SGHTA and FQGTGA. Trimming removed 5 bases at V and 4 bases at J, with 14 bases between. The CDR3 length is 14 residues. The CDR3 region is CASSPGGLVTEAFF. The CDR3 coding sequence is TGTGCCAGCAGCCCCGGGGGGCTGGTCACTGAAGCTTTCTTT.